This paragraph reports one T cell receptor (beta chain). Its antigen is unidentified. The sample belongs to a study of T cell responses to AZD1222 COVID-19 vaccine. About the research overall: Pooled together were second doses at about 4 or about 12 weeks.

CDR1 is ENHRY and CDR2 is SYGVKD in the germline V gene. V dropped 10 bases and J dropped 2 bases, with 8 bases sitting between them. The CDR3 contains 11 residues. Study findings and constraints: None of the repertoires were sampled until the peak T cell response had passed. It was only a handful of AZD1222 recipients who were seropositive at baseline. Unmutated variant regions reportedly attract nearly half of all spike-specific TCRs.

TCRdb's copy holds only in-frame clones and misses some; the assay was immunoSEQ multiplex PCR. The table lists about 160,000 clones, about 88% of them singletons, with around 5.9% in the top ten. The genes are TRBV10-3 and TRBJ1-1, with D unclear. This TCR was sampled from an adult in good health. The sequenced sample was peripheral blood, obtained on day 0 of AZD1222 vaccination. The CDR3 region is CATTKNTEAFF. The CDR3, as DNA: TGTGCCACCACGAAAAACACTGAAGCTTTCTTT.